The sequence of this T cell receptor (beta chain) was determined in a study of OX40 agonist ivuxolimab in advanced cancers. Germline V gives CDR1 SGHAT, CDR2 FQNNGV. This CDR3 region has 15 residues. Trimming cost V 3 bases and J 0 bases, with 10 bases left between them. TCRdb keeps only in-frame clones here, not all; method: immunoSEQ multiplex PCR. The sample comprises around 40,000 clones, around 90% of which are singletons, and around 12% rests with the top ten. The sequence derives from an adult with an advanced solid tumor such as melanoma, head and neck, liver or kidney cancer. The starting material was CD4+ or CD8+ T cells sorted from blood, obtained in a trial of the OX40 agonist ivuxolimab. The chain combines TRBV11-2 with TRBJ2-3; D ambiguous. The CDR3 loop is CASSLHVGSTDTQYF. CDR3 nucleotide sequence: TGTGCCAGCAGCTTGCATGTGGGTAGCACAGATACGCAGTATTTT.